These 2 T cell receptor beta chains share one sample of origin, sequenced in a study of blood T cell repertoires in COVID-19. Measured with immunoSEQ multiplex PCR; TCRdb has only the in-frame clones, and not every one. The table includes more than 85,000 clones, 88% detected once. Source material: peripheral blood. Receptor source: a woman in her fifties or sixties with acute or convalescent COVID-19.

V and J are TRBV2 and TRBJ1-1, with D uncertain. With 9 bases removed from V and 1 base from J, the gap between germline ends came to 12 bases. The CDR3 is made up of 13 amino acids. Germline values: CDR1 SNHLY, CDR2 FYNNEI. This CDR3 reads CASSDNRNTEAFF. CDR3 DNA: TGTGCCAGTTCTGATAATAGGAACACTGAAGCTTTCTTT.

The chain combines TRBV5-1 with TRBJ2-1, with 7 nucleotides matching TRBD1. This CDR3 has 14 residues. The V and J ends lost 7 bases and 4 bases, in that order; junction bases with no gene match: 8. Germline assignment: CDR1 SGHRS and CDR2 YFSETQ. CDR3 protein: CASGSGQSYNEQFF. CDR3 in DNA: TGCGCCAGCGGTTCGGGACAGAGTTACAATGAGCAGTTCTTC.